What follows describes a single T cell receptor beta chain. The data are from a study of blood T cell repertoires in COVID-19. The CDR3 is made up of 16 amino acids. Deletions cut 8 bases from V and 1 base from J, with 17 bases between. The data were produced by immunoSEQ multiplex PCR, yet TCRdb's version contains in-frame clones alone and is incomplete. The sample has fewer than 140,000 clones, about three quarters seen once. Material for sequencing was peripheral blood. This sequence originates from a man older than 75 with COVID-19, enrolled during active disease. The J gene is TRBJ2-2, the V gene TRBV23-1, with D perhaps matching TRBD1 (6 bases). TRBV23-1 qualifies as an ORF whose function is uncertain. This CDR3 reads CASPVLTGRNTGELFF. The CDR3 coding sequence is TGCGCCAGCCCAGTCTTGACAGGTCGGAACACCGGGGAGCTGTTTTTT.